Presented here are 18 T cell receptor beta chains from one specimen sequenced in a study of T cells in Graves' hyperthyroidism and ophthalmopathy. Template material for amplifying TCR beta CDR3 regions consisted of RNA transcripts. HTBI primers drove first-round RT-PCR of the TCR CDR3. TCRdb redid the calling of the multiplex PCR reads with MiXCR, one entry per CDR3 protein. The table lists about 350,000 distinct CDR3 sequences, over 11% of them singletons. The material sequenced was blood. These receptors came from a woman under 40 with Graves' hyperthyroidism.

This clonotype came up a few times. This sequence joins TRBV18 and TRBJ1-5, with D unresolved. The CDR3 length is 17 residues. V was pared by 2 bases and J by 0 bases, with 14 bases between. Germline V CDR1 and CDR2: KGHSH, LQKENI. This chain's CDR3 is CASSPTSGAYSNQPQHF. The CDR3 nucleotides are TGTGCCAGCTCACCAACGTCCGGCGCTTATAGCAATCAGCCCCAGCATTTT.

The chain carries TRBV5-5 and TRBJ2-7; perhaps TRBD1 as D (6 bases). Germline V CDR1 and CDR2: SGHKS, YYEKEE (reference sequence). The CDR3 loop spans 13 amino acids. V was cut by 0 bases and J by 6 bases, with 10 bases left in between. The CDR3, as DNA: TGTGCCAGCAGCTTGGGGGGGCAAAGCGAGCAGTACTTC. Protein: CASSLGGQSEQYF.

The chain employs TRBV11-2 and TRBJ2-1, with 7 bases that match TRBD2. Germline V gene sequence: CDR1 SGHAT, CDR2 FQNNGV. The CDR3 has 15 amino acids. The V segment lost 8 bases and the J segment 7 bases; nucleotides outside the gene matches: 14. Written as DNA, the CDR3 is TGTGCCAGCGGACCGACCCCTCGGCGGGAGAATGAGCAGTTCTTC. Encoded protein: CASGPTPRRENEQFF. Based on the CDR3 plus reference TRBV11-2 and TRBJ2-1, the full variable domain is EAGVAQSPRYKIIEKRQSVAFWCNPISGHATLYWYQQILGQGPKLLIQFQNNGVVDDSQLPKDRFSAERLKGVDSTLKIQPAKLEDSAVYLCASGPTPRRENEQFFGPGTRLTVL.

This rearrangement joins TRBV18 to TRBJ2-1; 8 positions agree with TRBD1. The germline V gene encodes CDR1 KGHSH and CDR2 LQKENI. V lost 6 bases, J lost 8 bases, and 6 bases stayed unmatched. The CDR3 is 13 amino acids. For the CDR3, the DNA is TGTGCCAGCTCCCTGGACAGGGACGATGAGCAGTTCTTC. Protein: CASSLDRDDEQFF.

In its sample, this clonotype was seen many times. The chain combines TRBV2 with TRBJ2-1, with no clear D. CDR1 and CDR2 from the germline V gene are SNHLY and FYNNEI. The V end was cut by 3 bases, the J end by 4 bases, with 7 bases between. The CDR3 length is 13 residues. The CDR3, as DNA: TGTGCCAGCAGTGAGTTCGGGTACAATGAGCAGTTCTTC. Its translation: CASSEFGYNEQFF.

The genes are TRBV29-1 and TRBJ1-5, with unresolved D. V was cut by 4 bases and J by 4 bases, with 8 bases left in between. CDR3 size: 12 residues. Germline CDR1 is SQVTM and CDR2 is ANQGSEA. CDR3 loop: CSVGEGNQPQHF. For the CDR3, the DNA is TGCAGCGTTGGAGAGGGAAATCAGCCCCAGCATTTT. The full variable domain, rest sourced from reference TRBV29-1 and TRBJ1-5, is SAVISQKPSRDICQRGTSLTIQCQVDSQVTMMFWYRQQPGQSLTLIATANQGSEATYESGFVIDKFPISRPNLTFSTLTVSNMSPEDSSIYLCSVGEGNQPQHFGDGTRLSIL.

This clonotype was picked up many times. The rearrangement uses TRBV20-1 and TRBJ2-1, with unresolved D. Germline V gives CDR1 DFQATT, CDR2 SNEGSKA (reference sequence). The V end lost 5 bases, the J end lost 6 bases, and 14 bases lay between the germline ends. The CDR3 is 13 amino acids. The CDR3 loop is CSALVAPINEQFF. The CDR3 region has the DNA TGCAGTGCTCTCGTTGCCCCAATCAATGAGCAGTTCTTC.

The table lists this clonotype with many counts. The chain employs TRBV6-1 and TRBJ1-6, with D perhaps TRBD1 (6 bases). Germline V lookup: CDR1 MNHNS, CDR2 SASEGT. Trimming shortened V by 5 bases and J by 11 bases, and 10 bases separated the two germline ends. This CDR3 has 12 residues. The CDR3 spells CASSNTGPPLHF. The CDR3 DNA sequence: TGTGCCAGCAGTAACACAGGGCCACCCCTCCACTTT.

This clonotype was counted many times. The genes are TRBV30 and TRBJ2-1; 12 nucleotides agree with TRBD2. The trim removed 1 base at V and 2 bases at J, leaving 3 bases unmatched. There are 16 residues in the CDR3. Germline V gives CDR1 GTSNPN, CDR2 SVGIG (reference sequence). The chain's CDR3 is CAWSALAGGTYNEQFF. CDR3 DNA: TGTGCCTGGAGTGCCCTAGCGGGAGGGACCTACAATGAGCAGTTCTTC.

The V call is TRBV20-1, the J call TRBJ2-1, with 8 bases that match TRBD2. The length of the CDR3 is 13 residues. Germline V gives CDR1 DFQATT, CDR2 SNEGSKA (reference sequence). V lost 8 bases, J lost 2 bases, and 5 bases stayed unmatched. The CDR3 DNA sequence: TGCAGTTCCCTTAGCGGGACCTACAATGAGCAGTTCTTC. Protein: CSSLSGTYNEQFF.

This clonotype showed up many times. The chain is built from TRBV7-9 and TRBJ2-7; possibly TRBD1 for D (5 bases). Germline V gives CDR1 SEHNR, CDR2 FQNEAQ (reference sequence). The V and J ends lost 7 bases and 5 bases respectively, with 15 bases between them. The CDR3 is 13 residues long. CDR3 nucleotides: TGTGCCAGCAAGGGGAAGGGTATTGACGAGCAGTACTTC. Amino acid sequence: CASKGKGIDEQYF.

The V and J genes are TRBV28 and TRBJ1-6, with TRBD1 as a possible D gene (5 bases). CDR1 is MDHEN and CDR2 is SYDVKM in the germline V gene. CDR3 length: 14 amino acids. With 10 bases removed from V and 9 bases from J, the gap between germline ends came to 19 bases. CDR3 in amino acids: CAISGSSVGSPLHF. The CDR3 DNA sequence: TGTGCCATTTCAGGGTCGTCGGTCGGTTCACCCCTCCACTTT.

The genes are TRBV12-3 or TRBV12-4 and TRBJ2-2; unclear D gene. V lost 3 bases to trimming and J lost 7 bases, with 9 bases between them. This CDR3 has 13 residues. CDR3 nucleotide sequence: TGTGCCAGCAGTTTTCCTCTTGGCGGGGAGCTGTTTTTT. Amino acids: CASSFPLGGELFF.

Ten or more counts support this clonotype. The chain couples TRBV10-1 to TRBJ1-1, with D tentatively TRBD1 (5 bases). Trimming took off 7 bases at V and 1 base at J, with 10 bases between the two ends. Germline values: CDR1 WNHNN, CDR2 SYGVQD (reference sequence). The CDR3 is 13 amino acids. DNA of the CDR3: TGCGCCAGCATCAATGACAGGAACACTGAAGCTTTCTTT. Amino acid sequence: CASINDRNTEAFF.

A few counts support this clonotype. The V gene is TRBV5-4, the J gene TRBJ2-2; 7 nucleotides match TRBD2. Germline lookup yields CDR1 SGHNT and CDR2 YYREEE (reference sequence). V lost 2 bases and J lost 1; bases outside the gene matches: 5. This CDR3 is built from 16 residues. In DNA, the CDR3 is TGTGCCAGCAGCTTAAACAGCGGGATGAACACCGGGGAGCTGTTTTTT. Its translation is CASSLNSGMNTGELFF.

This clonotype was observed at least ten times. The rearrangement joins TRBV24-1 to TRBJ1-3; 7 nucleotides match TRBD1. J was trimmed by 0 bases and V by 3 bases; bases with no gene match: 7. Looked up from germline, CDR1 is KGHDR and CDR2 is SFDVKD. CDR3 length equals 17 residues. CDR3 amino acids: CATSDLDRTRSGNTIYF. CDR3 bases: TGTGCCACCAGTGATCTGGACAGGACGCGCTCTGGAAACACCATATATTTT.

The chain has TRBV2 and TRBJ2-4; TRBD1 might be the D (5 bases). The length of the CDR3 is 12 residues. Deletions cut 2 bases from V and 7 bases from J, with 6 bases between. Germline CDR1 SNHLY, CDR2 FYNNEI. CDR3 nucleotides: TGTGCCAGCAGTGAAAACAGGAACATTCAGTACTTC. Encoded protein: CASSENRNIQYF.

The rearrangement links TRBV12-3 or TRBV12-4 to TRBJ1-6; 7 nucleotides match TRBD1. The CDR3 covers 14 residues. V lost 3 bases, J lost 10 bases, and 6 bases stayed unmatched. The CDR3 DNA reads TGTGCCAGCAGTTTTCGGGACAGAGGGTCACCCCTCCACTTT. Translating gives CASSFRDRGSPLHF.